One and the same sample provided the 32 T cell receptor beta chains below, sequenced in a study of control samples from healthy donors and cancer patients. Some clones are missing from TCRdb's copy, which holds only in-frame ones; the method was immunoSEQ multiplex PCR. This table has about 22,000 clones, roughly 83% appearing once. Material: PBMCs. These receptors all come from a man in his 60s with head and neck cancer.

The CDR3 here is CASSEAKGALSRGYTF. CDR3 in DNA: TGTGCCAGCAGTGAAGCGAAAGGGGCCCTTTCGCGTGGCTACACCTTC. The chain has TRBV6-1 and TRBJ1-2, with D perhaps matching TRBD1 (5 bases). V was cut by 0 bases and J by 7 bases, with 18 bases left in between. Germline V CDR1 and CDR2: MNHNS, SASEGT. This CDR3 is 16 amino acids long.

The chain uses TRBV7-6 and TRBJ2-1, with TRBD2 matching over 9 bases. This CDR3 has 17 amino acids. Per the germline V gene, CDR1 is SGHVS and CDR2 is FNYEAQ. Trimming took 4 bases from V and 1 from J; bases not matched to a gene: 8. The CDR3 coding sequence is TGTGCCAGCAGCTCTTATCTAGCGGGATGGTCCTACAATGAGCAGTTCTTC. Translation gives CASSSYLAGWSYNEQFF.

The chain carries TRBV6-6 and TRBJ2-7, with 8 positions matching TRBD1. The length of the CDR3 is 13 residues. V trimming: 6 bases; J trimming: 7 bases; junction bases outside the gene matches: 8. The germline V gene has CDR1 MNHNY and CDR2 SVGAGI (reference sequence). CDR3 nucleotides: TGTGCCAGCAGACCGACAGGGGCGGGTGAGCAGTACTTC. Amino acids: CASRPTGAGEQYF.

V gene TRBV5-1 combines with J gene TRBJ1-1; 7 nucleotides match TRBD1. Germline V gene data show CDR1 as SGHRS and CDR2 as YFSETQ. V trimming: 0 bases; J trimming: 8 bases; junction bases outside the gene matches: 19. This CDR3 is 18 amino acids long. For the CDR3, the DNA is TGCGCCAGCAGCTTGGAAATGGGGACAGCGGAAGTCCCAATCGAAGCTTTCTTT. Protein product: CASSLEMGTAEVPIEAFF.

This chain links TRBV28 with TRBJ2-7, with D possibly being TRBD2 (6 bases). Germline V gene lookup returns CDR1 MDHEN and CDR2 SYDVKM. The CDR3 has 14 residues. V lost 8 bases and J lost 2, with 16 bases in between. CDR3 DNA: TGTGCCAGCCGTATGCGGGACGGACCCTACGAGCAGTACTTC. Encoded protein: CASRMRDGPYEQYF.

The J gene is TRBJ2-5, the V gene TRBV6-5; D is ambiguous. CDR3 length equals 10 residues. Germline CDR1 is MNHEY and CDR2 is SVGAGI. V dropped 9 bases and J dropped 0 bases, with 2 bases sitting between them. The CDR3 protein is CARHQETQYF. CDR3 sequence (DNA): TGTGCCAGACACCAAGAGACCCAGTACTTC.

As DNA, the CDR3 is TGTGCCAGCAGCGTAGGAGGGATCTATGGCTACACCTTC. Its translation is CASSVGGIYGYTF. The rearrangement uses TRBV9 and TRBJ1-2; D is unresolved. The CDR3 consists of 13 residues. V was shortened by 0 bases and J by 4 bases, with 7 bases between the two germline ends. Germline V lookup: CDR1 SGDLS, CDR2 YYNGEE.

This clone was counted a single time. The rearrangement links TRBV5-5 to TRBJ2-7; D possibly matches TRBD1 or TRBD2 (6 bases each). The CDR3 has 15 amino acids. With 0 bases removed from V and 5 bases from J, the gap between germline ends came to 15 bases. Germline CDR1 reads SGHKS; CDR2 reads YYEKEE (reference sequence). CDR3 sequence reads: CASSLEGRGGNEQYF. The CDR3 nucleotides read TGTGCCAGCAGCTTGGAGGGCAGGGGAGGAAACGAGCAGTACTTC.

The chain links TRBV3-1 (or the pseudogene TRBV3-2) to TRBJ2-2; D is unclear. Trimming pared 4 bases from V and 6 bases from J, leaving 9 bases between. CDR1 is LGHDT, CDR2 YNNKEL, per germline (reference sequence). The CDR3 is made up of 13 amino acids. The DNA for the CDR3 is TGTGCCAGCAGCCCTCGGGCCGCCGGGGAGCTGTTTTTT. As protein: CASSPRAAGELFF.

The V gene is TRBV7-8, the J gene TRBJ2-5; D remains unclear. The CDR3 totals 14 residues. Trimming shortened V by 4 bases and J by 1 base, and 10 bases separated the two germline ends. Germline CDR1 is SGHVS and CDR2 is FQNEAQ. CDR3 protein: CASSYKTGQETQYF. In nucleotides, the CDR3 is TGTGCCAGCAGCTACAAAACGGGCCAAGAGACCCAGTACTTC.

V is TRBV6-1 and J is TRBJ2-2; 9 positions match TRBD1. CDR3 length: 15 amino acids. Trimming took 7 bases from V and 5 from J; bases not matched to a gene: 8. Germline V gene lookup returns CDR1 MNHNS and CDR2 SASEGT. The CDR3 protein is CASTSSGTGTGELFF. As DNA, the CDR3 is TGTGCCAGCACCTCCTCCGGGACAGGGACCGGGGAGCTGTTTTTT.

In nucleotides, the CDR3 is TGTGCCAGTCCCCCTGAGAGCAGGTGGGACTACCACACAGATACGCAGTATTTT. Translation: CASPPESRWDYHTDTQYF. The V call is TRBV19, the J call TRBJ2-3; TRBD2 matches at 7 bases. Germline lookup yields CDR1 LNHDA and CDR2 SQIVND (reference sequence). Losses at the gene ends were 8 bases for V and 2 bases for J; bases not matched to a gene: 19. The CDR3 has 18 residues.

The chain joins TRBV19 to TRBJ2-3, with 7 nucleotides matching TRBD1. Losses at the gene ends were 4 bases for V and 2 bases for J; bases not matched to a gene: 3. CDR3 length equals 14 residues. Germline-derived CDR1 and CDR2 are LNHDA and SQIVND (reference sequence). The CDR3 loop reads CASSTGQDTDTQYF. CDR3 in DNA: TGTGCCAGTAGTACCGGACAGGACACAGATACGCAGTATTTT.

This clone was seen once. The gene calls are TRBV6-5 and TRBJ1-4; TRBD1 matches 9 bases. This CDR3 has 16 residues. V shed 2 bases and J 0 bases; nucleotides not matched to a gene: 1. Per germline, CDR1 MNHEY and CDR2 SVGAGI. This CDR3 reads CASSYGQGTTNEKLFF. The CDR3 region has the DNA TGTGCCAGCAGTTACGGACAGGGGACAACTAATGAAAAACTGTTTTTT.

This clone was seen just once. The chain couples TRBV7-2 to TRBJ1-6; no reliable D call. Germline-derived CDR1 and CDR2 are SGHTA and FQGNSA. V lost 5 bases to trimming and J lost 8 bases, with 16 bases between them. CDR3 length: 15 residues. CDR3 sequence (DNA): TGTGCCAGCAGCGCGACGCTTAGCACAGATTCACCCCTCCACTTT. Its translation: CASSATLSTDSPLHF.

The chain joins TRBV2 to TRBJ2-2; D gene uncertain. The germline CDR1 and CDR2 sequences are SNHLY and FYNNEI. The CDR3 runs 13 residues. V was trimmed by 7 bases and J by 3 bases, leaving 9 bases between them. CDR3 nucleotides: TGTGCCAGCACCCTACAGTACACCGGGGAGCTGTTTTTT. Amino acids: CASTLQYTGELFF.

J is TRBJ1-1 and V is TRBV5-1; possible D gene TRBD1, 5 bases. Germline CDR1 and CDR2: SGHRS and YFSETQ. The CDR3 is 14 residues long. V was clipped by 1 base and J by 2 bases, with 9 bases between them. The CDR3 bases are TGCGCCAGCAGCTTGCCGACAGCAAACACTGAAGCTTTCTTT. Translating it yields CASSLPTANTEAFF.

This clone has more than one count but fewer than ten. This chain joins TRBV6-6 and TRBJ2-7; D may be TRBD1 or TRBD2 (5 bases each). Germline CDR1 and CDR2: MNHNY and SVGAGI (reference sequence). CDR3 length: 14 residues. V was shortened by 10 bases and J by 0 bases, with 16 bases between the two germline ends. CDR3 coding DNA: TGTGCCACGAGGCAAGAGGGGAGCTCCTACGAGCAGTACTTC. It yields the protein CATRQEGSSYEQYF.

This clone was seen a handful of times. DNA for the CDR3: TGTGCCAGCAGTTTAAGTCGGGGATCTGGAAACACCATATATTTT. Residues: CASSLSRGSGNTIYF. This chain joins TRBV28 and TRBJ1-3; D unclear. The CDR3 length is 15 residues. The V end lost 2 bases, the J end lost 1 base, and 9 bases lay between the germline ends. Looked up from germline, CDR1 is MDHEN and CDR2 is SYDVKM.

The chain couples TRBV6-5 to TRBJ1-4; 8 positions match TRBD1. V shed 2 bases, J shed 5 bases, and the junction held 4 bases outside the gene matches. Germline V gene sequence: CDR1 MNHEY, CDR2 SVGAGI. The CDR3 consists of 15 residues. CDR3 protein: CASSYRTGRNEKLFF. DNA of the CDR3: TGTGCCAGCAGTTACCGGACAGGGAGGAATGAAAAACTGTTTTTT.

This clone showed up just once. The rearrangement uses TRBV29-1 and TRBJ2-2; no definite D call. The CDR3 has 13 amino acids. Germline CDR1 and CDR2: SQVTM and ANQGSEA. Trimming stripped 4 bases from V and 5 bases from J, with 11 bases between. CDR3 bases: TGCAGCGTTGGCTGGGAAGGGACCGGGGAGCTGTTTTTT. Translation gives CSVGWEGTGELFF.

The V gene is TRBV5-4, the J gene TRBJ2-5; no clear D gene. The CDR3 length is 16 residues. Trimming cost V 0 bases and J 1 base, with 13 bases left between them. CDR1 SGHNT and CDR2 YYREEE come from the germline V gene (reference sequence). The CDR3 region has the DNA TGTGCCAGCAGCTTGGCCCCGGACGGGTTCCAAGAGACCCAGTACTTC. Its translation: CASSLAPDGFQETQYF.

This clone was picked up a small number of times. CDR3 loop: CSVGVAGVSGEQFF. The CDR3 DNA follows: TGCAGCGTTGGAGTTGCGGGAGTATCAGGTGAGCAGTTCTTC. The V and J genes are TRBV29-1 and TRBJ2-1; TRBD2 aligns across 7 bases. V trimming: 4 bases; J trimming: 9 bases; junction bases outside the gene matches: 12. The CDR3 covers 14 residues. Looked up from germline, CDR1 is SQVTM and CDR2 is ANQGSEA.

The J gene is TRBJ1-4, the V gene TRBV24-1, with TRBD1 matching over 8 bases. This CDR3 spans 15 amino acids. V shed 5 bases, J shed 7 bases, and the junction held 8 bases outside the gene matches. Germline CDR1 reads KGHDR; CDR2 reads SFDVKD. CDR3 in amino acids: CATSAGRQGSEKLFF. The CDR3 nucleotides read TGTGCCACCAGTGCGGGAAGACAGGGGAGTGAAAAACTGTTTTTT.

V usage is TRBV9 and J usage is TRBJ1-1; TRBD1 agrees at 7 bases. The CDR3 consists of 13 residues. In germline, CDR1 is SGDLS, CDR2 YYNGEE. After removal of 2 bases from V and 8 bases from J, the junction contained 6 bases not matched to a gene. The CDR3 region has the DNA TGTGCCAGCAGCGTCCGGACAGGCGCGGAAGCTTTCTTT. Protein product: CASSVRTGAEAFF.

The CDR3 coding sequence is TGTGCCAGCATAGACGGCGGGAGACCCTACGAGCAGTACTTC. Translation gives CASIDGGRPYEQYF. The chain combines TRBV28 with TRBJ2-7; 7 bases are shared with TRBD2. The trim removed 7 bases at V and 2 bases at J, leaving 8 bases unmatched. Germline CDR1 and CDR2: MDHEN and SYDVKM. CDR3 length equals 14 residues.

There are a few counts of this clone. This rearrangement joins TRBV6-2 or TRBV6-3 to TRBJ1-5; weak D call: TRBD1 (5 bases). V lost 4 bases to trimming and J lost 0 bases, with 10 bases between them. Germline loops: CDR1 MNHEY, CDR2 SVGEGT. This CDR3 is built from 15 residues. CDR3 sequence: CASSSTRGSNQPQHF. The CDR3 bases are TGTGCCAGCAGTTCCACGAGGGGTAGCAATCAGCCCCAGCATTTT.

This sequence joins TRBV20-1 and TRBJ2-2, with D uncertain. Germline assignment: CDR1 DFQATT and CDR2 SNEGSKA (reference sequence). The ends were cut back, 3 bases at V and 1 base at J, with 6 bases in the middle. This CDR3 has 13 residues. The CDR3 DNA is TGCAGTGCTAGTCTAGTGAACACCGGGGAGCTGTTTTTT. Protein: CSASLVNTGELFF.

The CDR3: CASSLTDNSPLHF. The DNA of the CDR3 is TGTGCCAGCAGTTTGACAGACAATTCACCCCTCCACTTT. The chain has TRBV12-3 or TRBV12-4 and TRBJ1-6; weak D call: TRBD1 (5 bases). V shed 3 bases and J shed 7 bases, with 7 bases lying between them. This CDR3 is 13 amino acids long.

The count of this clone is one. The chain recombines TRBV23-1 with TRBJ1-1; 8 bases fit TRBD1. TRBV23-1 is annotated as an ORF whose role is uncertain. After removal of 2 bases from V and 5 bases from J, the junction contained 4 bases not matched to a gene. CDR3 length: 14 amino acids. CDR3: CASSQDRGWTEAFF. CDR3 DNA: TGCGCCAGCAGTCAAGACAGGGGATGGACTGAAGCTTTCTTT.

The chain recombines TRBV9 with TRBJ1-2, with D unclear. V dropped 4 bases and J dropped 11 bases, with 15 bases sitting between them. Germline CDR1 SGDLS, CDR2 YYNGEE. This CDR3 contains 12 residues. DNA for the CDR3: TGTGCCAGCAGCTCCGAAGGTCGGAGGTACACCTTC. Translated: CASSSEGRRYTF.

The CDR3 coding sequence is TGCGCCAGCAGCCAAGATCGCAGAGCCTCCCGGGGCAATGAGCAGTTCTTC. Translated: CASSQDRRASRGNEQFF. The V gene is TRBV4-1, the J gene TRBJ2-1; the D gene is possibly TRBD2 (5 bases). The germline V gene encodes CDR1 MGHRA and CDR2 YSYEKL. The CDR3 runs to 17 residues. V dropped 0 bases and J dropped 6 bases, with 18 bases sitting between them.